This T cell receptor (beta chain) emerged from a study of Ad26.COV2.S vaccination and SARS-CoV-2 variants. The study, taken as a whole, reports: Estimates derived from TCR breadth and depth analyses may have underestimated total T cell responses. Those who received the vaccine showed greater spike-specific TCR breadth than those given placebo. Spike-specific CD8+ and CD4+ T cell responses reportedly showed substantial breadth after vaccination. With respect to non-spike TCR breadth, vaccine and placebo recipients were similar.

Trimming stripped 3 bases from V and 3 bases from J, with 17 bases between. There are 16 residues in the CDR3. Germline V gene data show CDR1 as MNHEY and CDR2 as SMNVEV (reference sequence). A note on this clone: As yet, its antigen is unknown.

The method was immunoSEQ multiplex PCR; TCRdb's version includes in-frame clones alone and lacks a portion of them. The sample yields about 180,000 clones, 87% seen once. The clonotype comes from a human donor who had recovered from COVID-19. The chain joins TRBV27 to TRBJ1-1; D not certain. Sequenced material: peripheral blood, taken after recovery from COVID-19. This CDR3 is CASSLSRWFGYTEAFF. The CDR3 DNA follows: TGTGCCAGCAGTTTGTCTAGGTGGTTTGGCTACACTGAAGCTTTCTTT.